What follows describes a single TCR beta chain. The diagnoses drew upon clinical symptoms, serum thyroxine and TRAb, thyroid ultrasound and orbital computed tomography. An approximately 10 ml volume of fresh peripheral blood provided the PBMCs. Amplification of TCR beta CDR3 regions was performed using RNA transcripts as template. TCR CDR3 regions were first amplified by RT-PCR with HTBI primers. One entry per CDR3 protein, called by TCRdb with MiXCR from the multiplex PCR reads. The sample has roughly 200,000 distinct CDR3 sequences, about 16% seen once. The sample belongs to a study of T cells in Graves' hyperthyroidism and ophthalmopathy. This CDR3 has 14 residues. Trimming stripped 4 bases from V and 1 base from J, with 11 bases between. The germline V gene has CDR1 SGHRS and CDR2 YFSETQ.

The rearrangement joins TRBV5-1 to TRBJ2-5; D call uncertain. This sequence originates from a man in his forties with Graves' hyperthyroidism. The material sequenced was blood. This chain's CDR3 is CASSGLGIQETQYF. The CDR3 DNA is TGCGCCAGCAGCGGGCTAGGTATCCAAGAGACCCAGTACTTC.